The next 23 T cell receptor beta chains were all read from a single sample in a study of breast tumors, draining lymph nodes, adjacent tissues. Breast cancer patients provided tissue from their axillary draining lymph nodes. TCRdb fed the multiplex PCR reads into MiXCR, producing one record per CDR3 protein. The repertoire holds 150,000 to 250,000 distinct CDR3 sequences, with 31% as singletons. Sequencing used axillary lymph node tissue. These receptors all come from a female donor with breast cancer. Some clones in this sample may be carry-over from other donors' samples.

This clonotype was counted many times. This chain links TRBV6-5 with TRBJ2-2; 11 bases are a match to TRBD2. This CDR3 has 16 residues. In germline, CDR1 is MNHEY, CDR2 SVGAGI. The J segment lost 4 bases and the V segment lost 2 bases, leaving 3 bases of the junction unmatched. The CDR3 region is CASSYQTSGSTGELFF. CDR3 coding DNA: TGTGCCAGCAGTTACCAAACTAGCGGGAGCACCGGGGAGCTGTTTTTT.

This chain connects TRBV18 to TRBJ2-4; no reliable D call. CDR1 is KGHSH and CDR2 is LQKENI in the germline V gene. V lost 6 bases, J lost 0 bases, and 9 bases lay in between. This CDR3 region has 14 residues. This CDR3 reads CASSPDVAKNIQYF. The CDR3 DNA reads TGTGCCAGCTCCCCGGATGTAGCCAAAAACATTCAGTACTTC.

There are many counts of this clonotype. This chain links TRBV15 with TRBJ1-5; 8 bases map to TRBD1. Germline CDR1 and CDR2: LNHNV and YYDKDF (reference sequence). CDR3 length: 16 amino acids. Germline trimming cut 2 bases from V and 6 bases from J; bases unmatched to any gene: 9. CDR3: CATSRRNRGDVQPQHF. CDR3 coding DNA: TGTGCCACCAGCAGAAGAAACAGGGGGGATGTTCAGCCCCAGCATTTT.

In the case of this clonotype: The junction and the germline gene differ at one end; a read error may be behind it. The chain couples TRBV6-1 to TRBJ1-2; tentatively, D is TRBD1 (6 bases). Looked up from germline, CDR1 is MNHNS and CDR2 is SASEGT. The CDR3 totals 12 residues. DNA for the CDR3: TGTGCCAGCAGTGTCCGAGTGGGGGGCTATACCTTC. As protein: CASSVRVGGYTF.

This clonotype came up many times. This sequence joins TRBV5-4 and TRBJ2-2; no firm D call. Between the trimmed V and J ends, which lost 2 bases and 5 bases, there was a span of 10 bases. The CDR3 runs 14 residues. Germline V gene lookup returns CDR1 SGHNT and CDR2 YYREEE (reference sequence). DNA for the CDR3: TGTGCCAGCAGCTTAGACTGGGCTACCGGGGAGCTGTTTTTT. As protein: CASSLDWATGELFF.

The CDR3 here is CAWSVSVEAFF. CDR3 sequence (DNA): TGTGCCTGGAGTGTATCAGTTGAAGCTTTCTTT. The rearrangement links TRBV30 to TRBJ1-1; D is uncertain. Germline-derived CDR1 and CDR2 are GTSNPN and SVGIG (reference sequence). Deletions cut 0 bases from V and 7 bases from J, with 6 bases between. The CDR3 has 11 residues.

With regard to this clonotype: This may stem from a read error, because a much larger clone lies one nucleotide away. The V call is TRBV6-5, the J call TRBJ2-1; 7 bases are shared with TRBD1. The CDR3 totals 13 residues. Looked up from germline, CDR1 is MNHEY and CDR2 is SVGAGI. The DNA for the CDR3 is TGTGCCAGCATCGTGAAAGGGGGCAATGAGCAGCTCTTC. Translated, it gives CASIVKGGNEQLF.

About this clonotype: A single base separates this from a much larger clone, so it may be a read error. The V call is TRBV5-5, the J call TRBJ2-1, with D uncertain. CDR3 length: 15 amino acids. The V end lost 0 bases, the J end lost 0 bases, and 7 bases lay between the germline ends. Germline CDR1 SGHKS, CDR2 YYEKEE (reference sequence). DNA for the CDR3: TGTGCCAGCAGCTTGGAGGCGGCCTCCTACAATGAGCAGTTCTTC. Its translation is CASSLEAASYNEQFF.

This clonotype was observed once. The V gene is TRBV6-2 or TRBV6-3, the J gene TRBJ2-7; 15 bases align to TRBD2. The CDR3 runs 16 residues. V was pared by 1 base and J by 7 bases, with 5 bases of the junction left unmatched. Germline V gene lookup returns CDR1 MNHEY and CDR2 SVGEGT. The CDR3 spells CASSYFGLAGGEEQYF. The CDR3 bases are TGTGCCAGCAGTTACTTCGGACTAGCGGGAGGGGAAGAGCAGTACTTC.

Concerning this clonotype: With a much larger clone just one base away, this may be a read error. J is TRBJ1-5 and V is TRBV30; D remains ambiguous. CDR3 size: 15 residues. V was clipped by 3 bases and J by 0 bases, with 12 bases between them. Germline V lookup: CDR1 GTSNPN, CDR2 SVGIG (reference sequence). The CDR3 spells CAWSGVLNSNQPQHF. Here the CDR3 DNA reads TGTGCCTGGAGCGGGGTCCTTAATAGCAATCAGCCCCAGCATTTT.

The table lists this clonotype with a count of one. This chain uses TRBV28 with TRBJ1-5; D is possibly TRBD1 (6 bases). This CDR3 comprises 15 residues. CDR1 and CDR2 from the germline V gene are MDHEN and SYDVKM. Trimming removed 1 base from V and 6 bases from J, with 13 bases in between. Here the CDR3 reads CASSLSFGGGQPQHF. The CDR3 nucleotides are TGTGCCAGCAGTTTATCTTTCGGGGGCGGTCAGCCCCAGCATTTT. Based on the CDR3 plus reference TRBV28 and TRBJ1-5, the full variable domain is DVKVTQSSRYLVKRTGEKVFLECVQDMDHENMFWYRQDPGLGLRLIYFSYDVKMKEKGDIPEGYSVSREKKERFSLILESASTNQTSMYLCASSLSFGGGQPQHFGDGTRLSIL.

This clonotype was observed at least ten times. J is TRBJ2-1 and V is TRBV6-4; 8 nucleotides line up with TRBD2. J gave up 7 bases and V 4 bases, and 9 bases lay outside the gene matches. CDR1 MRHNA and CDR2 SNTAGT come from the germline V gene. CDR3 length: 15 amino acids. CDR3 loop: CASSAGGAASNEQFF. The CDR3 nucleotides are TGTGCCAGCAGTGCCGGGGGGGCGGCTAGTAATGAGCAGTTCTTC.

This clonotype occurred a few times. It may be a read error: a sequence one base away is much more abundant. This CDR3 is CASRTGDLRETQYF. The CDR3, as DNA: TGTGCCAGCAGAACGGGTGACCTTAGAGAGACCCAGTACTTC. The chain combines TRBV6-1 with TRBJ2-5; D call uncertain. This CDR3 is 14 amino acids long. V was pared by 6 bases and J by 4 bases, with 15 bases between. Germline V gene lookup returns CDR1 MNHNS and CDR2 SASEGT.

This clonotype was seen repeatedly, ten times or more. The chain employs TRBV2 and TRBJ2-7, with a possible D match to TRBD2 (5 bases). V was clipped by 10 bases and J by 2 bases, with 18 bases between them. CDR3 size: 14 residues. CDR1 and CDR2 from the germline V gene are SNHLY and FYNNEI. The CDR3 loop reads CANGRHDGTYEQYF. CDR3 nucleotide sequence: TGTGCCAATGGACGACACGACGGGACCTACGAGCAGTACTTC.

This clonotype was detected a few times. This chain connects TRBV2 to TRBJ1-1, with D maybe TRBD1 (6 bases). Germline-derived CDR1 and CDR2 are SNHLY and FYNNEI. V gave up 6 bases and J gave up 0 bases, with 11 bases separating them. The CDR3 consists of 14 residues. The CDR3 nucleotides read TGTGCCAGCAGCCCGACAGGTATGAACACTGAAGCTTTCTTT. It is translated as CASSPTGMNTEAFF. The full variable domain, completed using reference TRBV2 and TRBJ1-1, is EPEVTQTPSHQVTQMGQEVILRCVPISNHLYFYWYRQILGQKVEFLVSFYNNEISEKSEIFDDQFSVERPDGSNFTLKIRSTKLEDSAMYFCASSPTGMNTEAFFGQGTRLTVV.

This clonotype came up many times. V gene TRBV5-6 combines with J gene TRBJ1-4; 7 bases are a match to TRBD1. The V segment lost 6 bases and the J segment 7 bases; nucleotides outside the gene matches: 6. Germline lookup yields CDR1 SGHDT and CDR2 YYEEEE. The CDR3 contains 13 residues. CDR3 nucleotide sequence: TGTGCCAGCATTGACAGGGCTGGTGAAAAACTGTTTTTT. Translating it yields CASIDRAGEKLFF.

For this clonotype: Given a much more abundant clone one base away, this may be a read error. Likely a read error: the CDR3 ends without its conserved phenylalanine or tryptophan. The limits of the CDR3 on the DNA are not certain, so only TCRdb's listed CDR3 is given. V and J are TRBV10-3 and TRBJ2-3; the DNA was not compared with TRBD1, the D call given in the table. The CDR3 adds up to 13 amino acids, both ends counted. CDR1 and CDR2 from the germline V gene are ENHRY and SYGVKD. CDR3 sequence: CAGGGGNTDTRYS.

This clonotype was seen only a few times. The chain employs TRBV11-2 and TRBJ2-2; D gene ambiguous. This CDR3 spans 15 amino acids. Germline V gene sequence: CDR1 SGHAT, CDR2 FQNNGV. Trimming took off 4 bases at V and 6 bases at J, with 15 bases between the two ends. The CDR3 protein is CASSSLSSTPGELFF. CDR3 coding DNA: TGTGCCAGCAGCTCCCTCTCTTCTACGCCCGGGGAGCTGTTTTTT.

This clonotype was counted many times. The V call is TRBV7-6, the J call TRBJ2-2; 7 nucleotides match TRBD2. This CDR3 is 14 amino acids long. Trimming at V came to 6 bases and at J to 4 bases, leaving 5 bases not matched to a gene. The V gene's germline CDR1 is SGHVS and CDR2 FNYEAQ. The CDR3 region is CASSSSGVTGELFF. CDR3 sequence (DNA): TGTGCCAGCAGTTCCAGCGGGGTCACCGGGGAGCTGTTTTTT.

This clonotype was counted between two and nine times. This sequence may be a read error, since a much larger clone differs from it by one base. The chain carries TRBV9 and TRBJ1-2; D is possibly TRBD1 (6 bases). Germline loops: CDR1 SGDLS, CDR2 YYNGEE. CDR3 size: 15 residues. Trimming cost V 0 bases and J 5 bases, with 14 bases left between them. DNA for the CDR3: TGTGCCAGCAGCGTAGACCCTCGACAGGCATATGGCTACACCTTC. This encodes CASSVDPRQAYGYTF. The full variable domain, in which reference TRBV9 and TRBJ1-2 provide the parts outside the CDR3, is DSGVTQTPKHLITATGQRVTLRCSPRSGDLSVYWYQQSLDQGLQFLIQYYNGEERAKGNILERFSAQQFPDLHSELNLSSLELGDSALYFCASSVDPRQAYGYTFGSGTRLTVV.

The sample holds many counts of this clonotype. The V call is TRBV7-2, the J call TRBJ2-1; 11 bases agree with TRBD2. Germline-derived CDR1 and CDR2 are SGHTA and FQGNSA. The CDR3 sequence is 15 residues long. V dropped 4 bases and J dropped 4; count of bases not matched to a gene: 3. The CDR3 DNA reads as TGTGCCAGCAGCTGGGGACTAGCGGATTACAATGAGCAGTTCTTC. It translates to CASSWGLADYNEQFF. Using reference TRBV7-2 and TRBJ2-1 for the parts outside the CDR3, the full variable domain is GAGVSQSPSNKVTEKGKDVELRCDPISGHTALYWYRQSLGQGLEFLIYFQGNSAPDKSGLPSDRFSAERTGGSVSTLTIQRTQQEDSAVYLCASSWGLADYNEQFFGPGTRLTVL.

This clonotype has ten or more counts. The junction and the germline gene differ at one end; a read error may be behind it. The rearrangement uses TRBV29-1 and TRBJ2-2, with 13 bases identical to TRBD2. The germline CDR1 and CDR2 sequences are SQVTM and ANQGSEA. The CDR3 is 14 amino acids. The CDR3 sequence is CSVRTSGSTGELLF. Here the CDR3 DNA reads TGCAGCGTTAGGACTAGCGGGAGTACCGGGGAGCTGCTTTTT.

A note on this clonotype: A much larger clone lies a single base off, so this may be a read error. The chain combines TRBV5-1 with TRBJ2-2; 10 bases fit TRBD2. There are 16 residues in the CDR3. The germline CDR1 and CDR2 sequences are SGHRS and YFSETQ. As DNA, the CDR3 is TGCGCCAGCAGCCGGGGAACTAGCGGGATCACCGAGGAGCTGTTTTTT. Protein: CASSRGTSGITEELFF.